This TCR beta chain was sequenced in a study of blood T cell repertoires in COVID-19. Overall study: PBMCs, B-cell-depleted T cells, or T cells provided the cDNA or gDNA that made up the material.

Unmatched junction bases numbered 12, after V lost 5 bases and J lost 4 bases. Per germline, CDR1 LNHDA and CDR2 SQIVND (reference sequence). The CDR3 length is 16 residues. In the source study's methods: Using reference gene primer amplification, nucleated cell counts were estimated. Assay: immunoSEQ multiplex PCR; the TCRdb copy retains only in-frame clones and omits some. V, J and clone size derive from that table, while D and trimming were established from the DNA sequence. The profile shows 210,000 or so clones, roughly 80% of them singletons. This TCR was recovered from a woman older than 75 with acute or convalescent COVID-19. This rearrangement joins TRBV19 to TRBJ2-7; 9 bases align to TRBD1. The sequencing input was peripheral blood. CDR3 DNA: TGTGCCAGTAGTCCCCCCCAGGGACAGGGCCTTTACGAGCAGTACTTC. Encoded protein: CASSPPQGQGLYEQYF.